Described below is a single T cell receptor (beta chain) sequence and its context. The sample is drawn from a study of cytomegalovirus exposure and HLA in healthy donors. CDR1 is MNHNS and CDR2 is SASEGT in the germline V gene. With 3 bases removed from V and 5 bases from J, the gap between germline ends came to 13 bases. The CDR3 runs to 14 residues. Some clones are missing from TCRdb's copy, which holds only in-frame ones; the method was immunoSEQ multiplex PCR. The table lists 200,000 to 300,000 clones, about 86% of them singletons, with 2% to 3% in the top ten. The material sequenced was PBMCs. The TCR originated in a man in his late teens or twenties in good health and CMV-seronegative. The V and J genes are TRBV6-1 and TRBJ1-2; D not certain. The CDR3 DNA reads as TGTGCCAGCAGTGAGCATATCACGGGGTATGGCTACACCTTC. The encoded protein is CASSEHITGYGYTF.